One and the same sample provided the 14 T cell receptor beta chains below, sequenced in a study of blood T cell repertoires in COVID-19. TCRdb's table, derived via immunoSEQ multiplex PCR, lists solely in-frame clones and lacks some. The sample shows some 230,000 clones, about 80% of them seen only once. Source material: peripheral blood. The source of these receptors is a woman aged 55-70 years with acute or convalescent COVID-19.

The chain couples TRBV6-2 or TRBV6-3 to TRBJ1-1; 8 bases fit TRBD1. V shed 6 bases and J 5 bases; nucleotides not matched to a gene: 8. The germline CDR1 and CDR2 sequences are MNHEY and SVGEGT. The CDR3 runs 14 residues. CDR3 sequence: CASSRRGRRTEAFF. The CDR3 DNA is TGTGCCAGCAGCCGCAGGGGGCGGCGAACTGAAGCTTTCTTT.

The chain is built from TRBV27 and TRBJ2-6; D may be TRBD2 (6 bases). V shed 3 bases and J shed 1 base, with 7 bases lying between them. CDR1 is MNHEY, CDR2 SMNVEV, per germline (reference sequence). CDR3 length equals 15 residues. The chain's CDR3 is CASSFAGSGANVLTF. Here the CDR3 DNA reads TGTGCCAGCAGTTTCGCGGGGTCTGGGGCCAACGTCCTGACTTTC.

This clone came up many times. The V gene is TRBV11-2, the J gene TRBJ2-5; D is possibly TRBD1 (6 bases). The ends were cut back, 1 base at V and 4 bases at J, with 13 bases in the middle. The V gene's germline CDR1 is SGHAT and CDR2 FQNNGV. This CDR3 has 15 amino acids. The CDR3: CASSLVGRGLETQYF. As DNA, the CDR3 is TGTGCCAGCAGCTTAGTAGGCAGGGGATTAGAGACCCAGTACTTC.

CDR3 sequence: CASRTGDGNTIYF. The CDR3 DNA is TGTGCCAGCCGGACAGGGGATGGAAACACCATATATTTT. V gene TRBV6-6 combines with J gene TRBJ1-3, with TRBD1 identical over 9 bases. From germline, CDR1 is MNHNY and CDR2 SVGAGI (reference sequence). The CDR3 contains 13 residues. The V and J ends lost 8 bases and 3 bases, in that order; junction bases with no gene match: 2.

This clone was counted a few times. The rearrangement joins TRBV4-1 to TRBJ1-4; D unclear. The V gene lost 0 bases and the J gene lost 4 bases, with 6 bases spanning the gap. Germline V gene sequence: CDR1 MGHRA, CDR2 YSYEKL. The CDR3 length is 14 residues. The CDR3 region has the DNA TGCGCCAGCAGCCAAGAGGCGGGTAATGAAAAACTGTTTTTT. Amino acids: CASSQEAGNEKLFF.

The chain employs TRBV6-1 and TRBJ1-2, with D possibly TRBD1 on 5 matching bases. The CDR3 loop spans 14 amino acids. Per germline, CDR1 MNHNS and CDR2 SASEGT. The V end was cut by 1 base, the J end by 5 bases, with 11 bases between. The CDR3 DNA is TGTGCCAGCAGTGAAGGGGCGGGGGGTTATGGCTACACCTTC. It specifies CASSEGAGGYGYTF.

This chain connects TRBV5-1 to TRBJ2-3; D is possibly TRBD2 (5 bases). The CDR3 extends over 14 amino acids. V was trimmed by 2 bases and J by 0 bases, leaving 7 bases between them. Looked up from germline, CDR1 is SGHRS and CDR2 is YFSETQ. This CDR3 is CASSLAASTDTQYF. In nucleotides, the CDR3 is TGCGCCAGCAGCTTAGCGGCGAGCACAGATACGCAGTATTTT. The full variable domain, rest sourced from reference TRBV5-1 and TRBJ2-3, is KAGVTQTPRYLIKTRGQQVTLSCSPISGHRSVSWYQQTPGQGLQFLFEYFSETQRNKGNFPGRFSGRQFSNSRSEMNVSTLELGDSALYLCASSLAASTDTQYFGPGTRLTVL.

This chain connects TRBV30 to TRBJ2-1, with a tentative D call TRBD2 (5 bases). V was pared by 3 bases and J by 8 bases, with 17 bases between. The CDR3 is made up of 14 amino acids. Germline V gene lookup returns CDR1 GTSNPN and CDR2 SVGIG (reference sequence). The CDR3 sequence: CAWRGLRAPDEQFF. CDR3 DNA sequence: TGTGCCTGGAGAGGACTCCGGGCCCCCGATGAGCAGTTCTTC.

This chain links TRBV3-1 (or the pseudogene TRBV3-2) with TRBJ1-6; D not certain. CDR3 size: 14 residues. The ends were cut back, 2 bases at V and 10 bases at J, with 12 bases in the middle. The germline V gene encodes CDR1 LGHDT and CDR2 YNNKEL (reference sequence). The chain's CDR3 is CASSQTGFWSPLHF. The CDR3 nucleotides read TGTGCCAGCAGCCAAACGGGTTTTTGGTCACCCCTCCACTTT.

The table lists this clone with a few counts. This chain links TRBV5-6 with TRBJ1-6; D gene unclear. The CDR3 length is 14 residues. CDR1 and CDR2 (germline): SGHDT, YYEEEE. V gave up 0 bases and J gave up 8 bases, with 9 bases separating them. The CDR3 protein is CASSLGSRDSPLHF. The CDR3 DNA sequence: TGTGCCAGCAGCTTGGGATCACGGGATTCACCCCTCCACTTT. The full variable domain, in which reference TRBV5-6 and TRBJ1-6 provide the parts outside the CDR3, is DAGVTQSPTHLIKTRGQQVTLRCSPKSGHDTVSWYQQALGQGPQFIFQYYEEEERQRGNFPDRFSGHQFPNYSSELNVNALLLGDSALYLCASSLGSRDSPLHFGNGTRLTVT.

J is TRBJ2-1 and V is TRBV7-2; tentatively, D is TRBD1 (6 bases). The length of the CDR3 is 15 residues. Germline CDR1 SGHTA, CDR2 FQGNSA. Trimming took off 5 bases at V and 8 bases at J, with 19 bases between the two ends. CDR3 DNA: TGTGCCAGCAGCCTAGGCAGGGGCGGTTACGATGAGCAGTTCTTC. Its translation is CASSLGRGGYDEQFF.

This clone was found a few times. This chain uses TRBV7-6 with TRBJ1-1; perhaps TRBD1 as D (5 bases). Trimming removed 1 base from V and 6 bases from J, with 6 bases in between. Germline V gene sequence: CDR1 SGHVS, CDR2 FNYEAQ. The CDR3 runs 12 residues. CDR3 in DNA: TGTGCCAGCAGCTTAGGGGGCTCTGAAGCTTTCTTT. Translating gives CASSLGGSEAFF.

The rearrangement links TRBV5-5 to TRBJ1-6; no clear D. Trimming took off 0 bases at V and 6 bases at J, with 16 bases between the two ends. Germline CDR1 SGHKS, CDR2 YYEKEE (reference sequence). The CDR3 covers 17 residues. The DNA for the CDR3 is TGTGCCAGCAGCTTGGTTTCGGGTGTTGTGAGTAATTCACCCCTCCACTTT. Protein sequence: CASSLVSGVVSNSPLHF.

The CDR3 DNA reads as TGTGCCAGCAGCCGCACGCAGGCCACAGATACGCAGTATTTT. Its protein product is CASSRTQATDTQYF. The rearrangement joins TRBV6-5 to TRBJ2-3; the D is unclear. CDR1 and CDR2 from the germline V gene are MNHEY and SVGAGI. The V and J ends lost 6 bases and 2 bases respectively, with 12 bases between them. The CDR3 spans 14 residues.